This T cell receptor (beta chain) was retrieved from a study of T cells in Graves' hyperthyroidism and ophthalmopathy. Cells are PBMCs isolated from 10 ml of fresh blood. CDR1 is SGDLS, CDR2 YYNGEE, per germline. J lost 4 bases, V lost 4 bases, and 10 bases had no gene match. The CDR3 covers 15 residues. Study-wide points: Prediction of ophthalmopathy progression came a median around 6 months pre-onset. A model built on 13 V-J features separated ophthalmopathy from stable hyperthyroidism.

There were TCR beta CDR3 regions amplified from RNA transcripts. Initially, a first-round RT-PCR of the TCR CDR3 employed the HTBI primer set. Using its own MiXCR run on the multiplex PCR reads, TCRdb lists one record per CDR3 protein. The sample shows about 380,000 distinct CDR3 sequences, less than 20% of them seen only once. Details on this clonotype: Its target is not known.

The rearrangement links TRBV9 to TRBJ2-5, with TRBD1 matching over 7 bases. Sequenced input: blood. This receptor was identified in a young man with Graves' ophthalmopathy. The CDR3 region is CASSPSTGWAETQYF. CDR3 DNA: TGTGCCAGCAGCCCATCGACAGGGTGGGCAGAGACCCAGTACTTC. The full variable domain, with the rest looked up from reference TRBV9 and TRBJ2-5, is DSGVTQTPKHLITATGQRVTLRCSPRSGDLSVYWYQQSLDQGLQFLIQYYNGEERAKGNILERFSAQQFPDLHSELNLSSLELGDSALYFCASSPSTGWAETQYFGPGTRLLVL.